Shown below are 2 T cell receptor beta chains from a single sample sequenced in a study of radiotherapy plus CTLA-4 blockade in lung cancer. Sequencing used immunoSEQ multiplex PCR; TCRdb keeps in-frame clones, though not all of them. The table shows approximately 94,000 clones, with approximately 82% occurring only once. Sequencing used peripheral blood, obtained from a patient treated with radiotherapy plus ipilimumab. All receptors derive from a human donor with non-small cell lung cancer that progressed on radiotherapy plus ipilimumab.

This chain connects TRBV7-9 to TRBJ2-7, with D possibly matching TRBD1 (5 bases). V lost 5 bases, J lost 0 bases, and 11 bases lay in between. Germline V CDR1 and CDR2: SEHNR, FQNEAQ (reference sequence). There are 14 residues in the CDR3. CDR3 protein: CASSTDRSSYEQYF. CDR3 nucleotide sequence: TGTGCCAGCAGCACAGACAGATCCTCCTACGAGCAGTACTTC.

This clone showed up many times. The J gene is TRBJ1-3, the V gene TRBV30, with TRBD1 as a possible D gene (5 bases). V dropped 5 bases and J dropped 2 bases, with 10 bases sitting between them. Germline V CDR1 and CDR2: GTSNPN, SVGIG (reference sequence). The CDR3 runs to 13 residues. CDR3 protein: CAWGGTPGNTIYF. The CDR3 bases are TGTGCCTGGGGCGGGACGCCTGGAAACACCATATATTTT.